This T cell receptor beta chain stems from a study of PD-1 blockade in classical Hodgkin lymphoma. V was shortened by 0 bases and J by 4 bases, with 15 bases between the two germline ends. The length of the CDR3 is 16 residues. Germline CDR1 is MNHEY and CDR2 is SVGAGI. Sample time point: cycle 4 day 1 (C4D1), after 5 to 7 weeks of nivolumab. Brentuximab vedotin exposure varied, and every patient relapsed after autologous stem cell transplantation. Magnetic depletion of non-target cells from thawed PBMCs yielded purified CD8+ T cells. Here immunoSEQ multiplex PCR was the method, and the copy in TCRdb shows in-frame clones only, minus some. The table lists almost 20,000 clones, approximately 80% of them singletons.

The chain has TRBV6-5 and TRBJ2-5; maybe TRBD1 (5 bases). This sequence was found in a human donor with classical Hodgkin lymphoma. The specimen comprised CD8+ T cells from blood, sampled before the fourth cycle of nivolumab. CDR3 nucleotide sequence: TGTGCCAGCAGTTACTCGACCAGGGATGAAGGAGAGACCCAGTACTTC. Its protein is CASSYSTRDEGETQYF.